This TCR beta chain was profiled in a study of control samples from healthy donors and cancer patients. The table came from immunoSEQ multiplex PCR; TCRdb's copy has only in-frame clones and leaves some out. Among just over 150,000 clones listed, 90% to 95% were seen once. The CDR3 spans 17 residues. The ends were cut back, 3 bases at V and 1 base at J, with 15 bases in the middle. The germline V gene has CDR1 MGHRA and CDR2 YSYEKL. This chain links TRBV4-1 with TRBJ2-2; maybe TRBD2 (6 bases). Input material: blood. This sequence originates from a woman between 35 and 50 years old in good health. Here the CDR3 DNA reads TGCGCCAGCAGCCAGGCCCCGGGACTCCAGAACACCGGGGAGCTGTTTTTT. This translates into CASSQAPGLQNTGELFF.